The present T cell receptor beta chain was sequenced within a study of shared clonotypes between healthy human individuals. Libraries were prepared by immunoSEQ multiplex PCR; TCRdb keeps only in-frame clonotypes and omits some of them. This repertoire shows 600,000 to 750,000 clones, 55% to 75% found once; its top ten account for about 1.7%. This clone appeared a single time. It differs at one base from a far larger clone, so likely a read error. The CDR3 loop spans 14 amino acids. V was trimmed by 3 bases and J by 0 bases, leaving 8 bases between them. Germline V lookup: CDR1 SGHTA, CDR2 FQGNSA. V is TRBV7-2 and J is TRBJ1-2, with D tentatively TRBD1 (5 bases). Sequencing was carried out using memory CD4+ T cells sorted from blood. Subset in this sample: CD45RA-negative fraction. The TCR was taken from a woman between 25 and 40 years old in good health. In DNA, the CDR3 is TGTGCCAGCAGCTTGGACATTGCTAACTATGGCTACACCTTC. Its protein is CASSLDIANYGYTF.